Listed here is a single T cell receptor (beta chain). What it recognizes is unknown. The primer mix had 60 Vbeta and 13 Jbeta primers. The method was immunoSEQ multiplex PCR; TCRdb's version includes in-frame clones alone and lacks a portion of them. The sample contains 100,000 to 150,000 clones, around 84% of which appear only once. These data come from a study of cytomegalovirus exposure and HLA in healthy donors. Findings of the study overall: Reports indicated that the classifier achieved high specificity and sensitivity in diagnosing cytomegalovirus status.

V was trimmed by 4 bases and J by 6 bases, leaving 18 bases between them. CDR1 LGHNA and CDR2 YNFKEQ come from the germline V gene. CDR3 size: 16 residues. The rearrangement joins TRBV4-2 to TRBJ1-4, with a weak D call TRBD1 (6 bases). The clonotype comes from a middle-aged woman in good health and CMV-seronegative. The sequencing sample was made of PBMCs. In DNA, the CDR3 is TGTGCCAGCAGCCCCCGATCCGGGGGGCCGTATGAAAAACTGTTTTTT. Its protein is CASSPRSGGPYEKLFF.